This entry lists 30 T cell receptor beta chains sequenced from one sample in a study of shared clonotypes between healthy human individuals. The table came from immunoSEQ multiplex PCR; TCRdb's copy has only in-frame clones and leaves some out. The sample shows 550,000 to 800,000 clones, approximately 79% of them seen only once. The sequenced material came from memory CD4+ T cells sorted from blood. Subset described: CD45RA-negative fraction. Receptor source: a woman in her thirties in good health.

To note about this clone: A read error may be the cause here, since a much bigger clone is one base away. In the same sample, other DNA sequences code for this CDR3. The CDR3 sequence is CASSLCQGACGYTF. CDR3 nucleotides: TGCGCCAGCAGTTTATGCCAGGGGGCTTGTGGCTACACCTTC. The gene calls are TRBV28 and TRBJ1-2; TRBD1 matches at 8 bases. The CDR3 has 14 residues. Germline lookup yields CDR1 MDHEN and CDR2 SYDVKM.

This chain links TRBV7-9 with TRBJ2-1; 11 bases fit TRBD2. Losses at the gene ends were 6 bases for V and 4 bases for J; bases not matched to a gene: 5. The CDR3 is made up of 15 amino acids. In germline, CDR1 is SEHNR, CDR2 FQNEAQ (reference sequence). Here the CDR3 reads CASRSGTSGYNEQFF. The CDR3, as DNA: TGTGCCAGCAGGTCCGGGACTAGCGGATACAATGAGCAGTTCTTC.

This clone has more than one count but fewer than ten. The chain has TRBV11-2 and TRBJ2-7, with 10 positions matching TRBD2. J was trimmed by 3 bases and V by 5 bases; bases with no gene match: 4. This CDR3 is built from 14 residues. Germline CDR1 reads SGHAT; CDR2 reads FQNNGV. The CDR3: CASSQRTSGYEQYF. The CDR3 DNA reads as TGTGCCAGCAGCCAGAGGACTAGCGGCTACGAGCAGTACTTC.

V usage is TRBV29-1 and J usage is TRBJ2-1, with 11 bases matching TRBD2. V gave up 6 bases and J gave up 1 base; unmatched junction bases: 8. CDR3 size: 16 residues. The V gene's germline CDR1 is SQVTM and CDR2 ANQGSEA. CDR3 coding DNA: TGCAGCGTGTATACTAGCGGGAGAAATTCCTACAATGAGCAGTTCTTC. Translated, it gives CSVYTSGRNSYNEQFF.

CDR3 in DNA: TGTGCCAGCAGCAAAGGGACAGGCAGGGAGCTGTTTTTT. Its protein is CASSKGTGRELFF. The rearrangement joins TRBV7-9 to TRBJ2-2; 8 bases line up with TRBD1. The CDR3 length is 13 residues. Trimming at V came to 5 bases and at J to 9 bases, leaving 5 bases not matched to a gene. Per germline, CDR1 SEHNR and CDR2 FQNEAQ (reference sequence).

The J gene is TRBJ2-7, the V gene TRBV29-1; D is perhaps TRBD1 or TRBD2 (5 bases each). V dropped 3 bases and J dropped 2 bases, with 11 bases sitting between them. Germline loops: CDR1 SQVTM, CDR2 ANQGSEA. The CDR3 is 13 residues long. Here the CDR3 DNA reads TGCAGCGTTGAGGGGACGCCAGCCTACGAGCAGTACTTC. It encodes CSVEGTPAYEQYF.

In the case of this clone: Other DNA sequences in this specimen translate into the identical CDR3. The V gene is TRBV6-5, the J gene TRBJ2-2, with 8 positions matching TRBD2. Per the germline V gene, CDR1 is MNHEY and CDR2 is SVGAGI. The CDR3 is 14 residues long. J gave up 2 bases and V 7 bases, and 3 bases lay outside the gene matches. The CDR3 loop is CASTRGGNTGELFF. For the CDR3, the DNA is TGTGCCAGCACCCGGGGGGGAAACACCGGGGAGCTGTTTTTT.

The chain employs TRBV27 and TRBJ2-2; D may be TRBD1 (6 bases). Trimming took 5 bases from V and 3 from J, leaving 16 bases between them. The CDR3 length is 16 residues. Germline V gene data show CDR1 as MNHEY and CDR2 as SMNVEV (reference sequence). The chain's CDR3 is CASSKRIGGDTGELFF. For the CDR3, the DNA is TGTGCCAGCAGTAAAAGGATAGGGGGAGACACCGGGGAGCTGTTTTTT.

CDR3 bases: TGTGCCAGCAGCCCTCCGGACAGGGTCACAGATACGCAGTATTTT. Translated: CASSPPDRVTDTQYF. The V call is TRBV5-4, the J call TRBJ2-3; 8 bases agree with TRBD1. This CDR3 spans 15 amino acids. V gave up 4 bases and J gave up 2 bases; unmatched junction bases: 6. Per germline, CDR1 SGHNT and CDR2 YYREEE (reference sequence).

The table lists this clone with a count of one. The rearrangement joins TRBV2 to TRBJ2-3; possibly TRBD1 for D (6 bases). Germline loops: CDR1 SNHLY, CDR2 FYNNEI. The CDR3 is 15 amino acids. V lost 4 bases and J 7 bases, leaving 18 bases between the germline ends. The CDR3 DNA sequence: TGTGCCAGCAGTGCAATGGACAGCCCTCCATATACGCAGTATTTT. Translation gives CASSAMDSPPYTQYF.

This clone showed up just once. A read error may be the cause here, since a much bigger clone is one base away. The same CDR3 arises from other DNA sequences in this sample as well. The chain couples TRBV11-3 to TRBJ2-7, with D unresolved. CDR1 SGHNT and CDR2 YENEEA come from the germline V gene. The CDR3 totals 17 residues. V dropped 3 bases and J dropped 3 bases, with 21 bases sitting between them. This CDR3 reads CASSLGLAGTEFYEQYF. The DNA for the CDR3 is TGTGCCAGCAGCTTGGGGTTAGCAGGAACGGAATTCTACGAGCAGTACTTC. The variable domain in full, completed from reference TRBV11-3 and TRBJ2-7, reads EAGVVQSPRYKIIEKKQPVAFWCNPISGHNTLYWYLQNLGQGPELLIRYENEEAVDDSQLPKDRFSAERLKGVDSTLKIQPAELGDSAVYLCASSLGLAGTEFYEQYFGPGTRLTVT.

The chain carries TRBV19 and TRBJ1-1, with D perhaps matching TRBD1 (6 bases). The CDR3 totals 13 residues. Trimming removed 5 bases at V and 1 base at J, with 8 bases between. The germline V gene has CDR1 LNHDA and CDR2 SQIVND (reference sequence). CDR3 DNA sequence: TGTGCCAGTAGTTGGGACAAGAACACTGAAGCTTTCTTT. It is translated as CASSWDKNTEAFF.

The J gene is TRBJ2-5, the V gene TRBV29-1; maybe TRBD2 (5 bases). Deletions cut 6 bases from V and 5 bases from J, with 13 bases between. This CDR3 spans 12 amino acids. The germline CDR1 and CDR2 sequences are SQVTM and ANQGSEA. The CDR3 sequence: CSVERWRETQYF. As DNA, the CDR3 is TGCAGCGTGGAAAGGTGGAGGGAGACCCAGTACTTC.

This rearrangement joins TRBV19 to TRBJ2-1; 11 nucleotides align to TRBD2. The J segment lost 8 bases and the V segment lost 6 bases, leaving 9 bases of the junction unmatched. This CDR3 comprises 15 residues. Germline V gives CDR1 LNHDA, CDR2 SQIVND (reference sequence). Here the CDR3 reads CASSPTSGRKDEQFF. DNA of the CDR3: TGTGCCAGTAGCCCCACTAGCGGGAGAAAGGATGAGCAGTTCTTC. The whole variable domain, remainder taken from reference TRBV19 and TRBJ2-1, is DGGITQSPKYLFRKEGQNVTLSCEQNLNHDAMYWYRQDPGQGLRLIYYSQIVNDFQKGDIAEGYSVSREKKESFPLTVTSAQKNPTAFYLCASSPTSGRKDEQFFGPGTRLTVL.

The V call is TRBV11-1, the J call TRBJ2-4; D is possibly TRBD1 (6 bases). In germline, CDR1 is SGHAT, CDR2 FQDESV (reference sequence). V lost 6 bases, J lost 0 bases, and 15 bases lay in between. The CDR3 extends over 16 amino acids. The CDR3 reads CASRGAGRTAKNIQYF. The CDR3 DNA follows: TGTGCCAGCAGGGGGGCCGGTCGTACAGCCAAAAACATTCAGTACTTC.

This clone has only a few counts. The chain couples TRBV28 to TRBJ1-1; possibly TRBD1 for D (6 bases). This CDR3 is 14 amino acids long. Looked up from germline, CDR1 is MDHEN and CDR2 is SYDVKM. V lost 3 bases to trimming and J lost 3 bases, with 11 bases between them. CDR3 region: CASSLGGPYTEAFF. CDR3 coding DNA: TGTGCCAGCAGTTTGGGGGGCCCTTACACTGAAGCTTTCTTT.

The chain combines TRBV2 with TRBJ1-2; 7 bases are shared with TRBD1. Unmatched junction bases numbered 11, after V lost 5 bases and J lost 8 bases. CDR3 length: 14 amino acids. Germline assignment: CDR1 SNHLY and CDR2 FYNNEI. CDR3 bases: TGTGCCAGCAGTCTCGCCTCGACAGGGAACGGCTACACCTTC. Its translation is CASSLASTGNGYTF.

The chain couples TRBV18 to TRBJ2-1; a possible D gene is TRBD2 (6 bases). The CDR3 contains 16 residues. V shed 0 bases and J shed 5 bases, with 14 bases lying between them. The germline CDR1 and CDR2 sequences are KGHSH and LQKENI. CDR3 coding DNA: TGTGCCAGCTCACCACCCCGGGGGACGGTCGACAATGAGCAGTTCTTC. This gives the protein CASSPPRGTVDNEQFF.

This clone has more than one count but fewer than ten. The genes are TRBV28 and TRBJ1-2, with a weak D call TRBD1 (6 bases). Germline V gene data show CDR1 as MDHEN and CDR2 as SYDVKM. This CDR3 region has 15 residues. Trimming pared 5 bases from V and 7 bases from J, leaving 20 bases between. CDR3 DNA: TGTGCCAGCAGTCTCGGGGGGCCTGTGACTATTGGCTACACCTTC. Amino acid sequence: CASSLGGPVTIGYTF.

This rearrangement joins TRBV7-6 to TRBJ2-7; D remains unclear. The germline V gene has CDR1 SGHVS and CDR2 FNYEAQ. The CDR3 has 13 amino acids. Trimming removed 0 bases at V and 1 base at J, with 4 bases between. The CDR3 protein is CASSLAGSYEQYF. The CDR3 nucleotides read TGTGCCAGCAGCTTAGCCGGGTCCTACGAGCAGTACTTC. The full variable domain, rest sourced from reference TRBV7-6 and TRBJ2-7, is GAGVSQSPRYKVTKRGQDVALRCDPISGHVSLYWYRQALGQGPEFLTYFNYEAQQDKSGLPNDRFSAERPEGSISTLTIQRTEQRDSAMYRCASSLAGSYEQYFGPGTRLTVT.

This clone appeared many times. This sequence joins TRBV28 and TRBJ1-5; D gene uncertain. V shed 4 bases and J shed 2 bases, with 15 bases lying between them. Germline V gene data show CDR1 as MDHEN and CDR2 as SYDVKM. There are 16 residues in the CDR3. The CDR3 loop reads CASSSPSGDGNQPQHF. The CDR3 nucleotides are TGTGCCAGCAGTTCTCCCTCGGGAGATGGCAATCAGCCCCAGCATTTT. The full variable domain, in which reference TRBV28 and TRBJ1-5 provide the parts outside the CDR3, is DVKVTQSSRYLVKRTGEKVFLECVQDMDHENMFWYRQDPGLGLRLIYFSYDVKMKEKGDIPEGYSVSREKKERFSLILESASTNQTSMYLCASSSPSGDGNQPQHFGDGTRLSIL.

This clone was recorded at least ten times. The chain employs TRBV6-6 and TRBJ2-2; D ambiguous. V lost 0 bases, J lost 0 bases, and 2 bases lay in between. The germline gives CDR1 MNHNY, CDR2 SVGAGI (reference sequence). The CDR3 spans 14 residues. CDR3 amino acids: CASSYSSNTGELFF. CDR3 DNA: TGTGCCAGCAGTTACTCGTCGAACACCGGGGAGCTGTTTTTT.

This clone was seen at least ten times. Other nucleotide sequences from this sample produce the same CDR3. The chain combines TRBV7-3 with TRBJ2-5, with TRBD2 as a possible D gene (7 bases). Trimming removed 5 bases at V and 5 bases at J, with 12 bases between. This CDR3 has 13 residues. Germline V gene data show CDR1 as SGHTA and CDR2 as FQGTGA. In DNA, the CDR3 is TGTGCCAGCAGCACACAGGGAGGGGAGACCCAGTACTTC. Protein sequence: CASSTQGGETQYF. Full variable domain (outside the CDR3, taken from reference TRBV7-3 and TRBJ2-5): GAGVSQTPSNKVTEKGKYVELRCDPISGHTALYWYRQSLGQGPEFLIYFQGTGAADDSGLPNDRFFAVRPEGSVSTLKIQRTERGDSAVYLCASSTQGGETQYFGPGTRLLVL.

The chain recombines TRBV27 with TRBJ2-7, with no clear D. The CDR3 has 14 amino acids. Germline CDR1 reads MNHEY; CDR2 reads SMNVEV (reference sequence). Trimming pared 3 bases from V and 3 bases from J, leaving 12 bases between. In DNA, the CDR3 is TGTGCCAGCAGTTTTCGGCCAGGTCTCTACGAGCAGTACTTC. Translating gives CASSFRPGLYEQYF.

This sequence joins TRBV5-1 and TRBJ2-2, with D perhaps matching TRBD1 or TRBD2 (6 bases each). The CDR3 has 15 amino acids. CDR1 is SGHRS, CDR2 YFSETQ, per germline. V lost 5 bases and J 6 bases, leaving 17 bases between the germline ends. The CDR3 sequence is CASRPNAGEAGELFF. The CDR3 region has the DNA TGCGCCAGCAGGCCGAACGCAGGGGAGGCCGGGGAGCTGTTTTTT.

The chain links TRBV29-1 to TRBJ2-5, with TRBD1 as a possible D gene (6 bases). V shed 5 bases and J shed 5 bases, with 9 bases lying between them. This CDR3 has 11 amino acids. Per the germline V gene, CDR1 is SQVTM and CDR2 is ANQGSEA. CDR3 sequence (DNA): TGCAGCGTTTTTCAGGGGGAGACCCAGTACTTC. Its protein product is CSVFQGETQYF.

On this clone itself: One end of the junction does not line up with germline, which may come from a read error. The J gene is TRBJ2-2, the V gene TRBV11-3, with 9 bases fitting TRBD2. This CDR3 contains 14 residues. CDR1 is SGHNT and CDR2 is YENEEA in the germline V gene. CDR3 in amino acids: CASRLAGVTGELFF. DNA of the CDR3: TGTGCCAGCAGGTTAGCGGGAGTCACCGGGGAGCTGTTTTTT.

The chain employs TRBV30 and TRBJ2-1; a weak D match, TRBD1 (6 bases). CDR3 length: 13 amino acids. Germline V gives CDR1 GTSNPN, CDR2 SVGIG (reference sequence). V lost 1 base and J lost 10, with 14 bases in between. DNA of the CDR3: TGTGCCTGGAGTGCCTATGGACAGAACGAGCAGTTCTTC. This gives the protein CAWSAYGQNEQFF.

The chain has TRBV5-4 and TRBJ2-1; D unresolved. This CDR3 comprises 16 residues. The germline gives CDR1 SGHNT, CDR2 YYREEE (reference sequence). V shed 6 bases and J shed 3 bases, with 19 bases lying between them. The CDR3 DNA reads TGTGCCAGCACCGGAGTGGTTGGCGGTTTCTACAATGAGCAGTTCTTC. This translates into CASTGVVGGFYNEQFF.

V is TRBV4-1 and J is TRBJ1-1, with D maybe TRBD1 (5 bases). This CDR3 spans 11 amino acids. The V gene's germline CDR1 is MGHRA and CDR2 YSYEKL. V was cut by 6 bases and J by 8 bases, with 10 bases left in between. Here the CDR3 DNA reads TGCGCCAGCAGAGCCGACAGCGAAGCTTTCTTT. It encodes CASRADSEAFF.